One and the same sample provided the 23 T cell receptor beta chains below, sequenced in a study of T-cell reconstitution after alpha-beta-depleted transplantation in children. A library of TCRbeta sequences, prepared with unique molecular identifiers, was generated. MiXCR, applied by TCRdb to the PCR reads, yields one record per CDR3 protein. Found here are roughly 790,000 distinct CDR3 sequences, about 16% of them singletons; the top ten hold approximately 5%. The sample here was PBMCs, mostly from graft donor cells, taken 360 days after TCRalphabeta/CD19-depleted stem cell transplant. These TCRs come from a male patient aged 5 to 17 who had a stem cell transplant for acute lymphoblastic leukemia, so the T cells may come from the graft donor.

V gene TRBV4-1 combines with J gene TRBJ1-1; TRBD1 is a possible D gene (5 bases). The length of the CDR3 is 18 residues. In germline, CDR1 is MGHRA, CDR2 YSYEKL. V lost 4 bases, J lost 5 bases, and 26 bases lay in between. The CDR3 DNA is TGCGCCAGCAGCCTACCACCAAACCGGGGGACGCGCTATACTGAAGCTTTCTTT. It codes for CASSLPPNRGTRYTEAFF.

This clonotype was counted at least ten times. The V and J genes are TRBV5-1 and TRBJ2-5; D ambiguous. Germline V lookup: CDR1 SGHRS, CDR2 YFSETQ. CDR3 size: 13 residues. With 4 bases removed from V and 5 bases from J, the gap between germline ends came to 12 bases. CDR3 amino acids: CASSVQKEETQYF. CDR3 DNA: TGCGCCAGCAGCGTTCAGAAAGAGGAGACCCAGTACTTC.

The chain joins TRBV5-1 to TRBJ2-3, with 10 positions matching TRBD2. The V and J ends lost 2 bases and 4 bases, in that order; junction bases with no gene match: 7. The CDR3 has 16 residues. Germline CDR1 SGHRS, CDR2 YFSETQ. The CDR3 loop reads CASSFHGTSASDTQYF. In DNA, the CDR3 is TGCGCCAGCAGCTTCCACGGGACTAGCGCCTCAGATACGCAGTATTTT.

This clonotype turned up a few times. The V gene is TRBV5-1, the J gene TRBJ2-7, with D uncertain. V lost 0 bases and J 2 bases, leaving 18 bases between the germline ends. The CDR3 consists of 17 residues. Germline CDR1 SGHRS, CDR2 YFSETQ. The CDR3 DNA reads as TGCGCCAGCAGCTTGGCCTACGTAGCCCGAGCCGCCTACGAGCAGTACTTC. Translation gives CASSLAYVARAAYEQYF.

The V call is TRBV5-1, the J call TRBJ2-7, with 12 bases that match TRBD2. Germline V lookup: CDR1 SGHRS, CDR2 YFSETQ. The CDR3 loop spans 18 amino acids. V was clipped by 4 bases and J by 0 bases; unmatched bases: 11. The CDR3, as DNA: TGCGCCAGCAGCCGCACTACTAGCGGGAGGACCTACTCCTACGAGCAGTACTTC. Translated, it gives CASSRTTSGRTYSYEQYF.

V is TRBV4-3 and J is TRBJ1-2; D is ambiguous. Trimming shortened V by 4 bases and J by 6 bases, and 21 bases separated the two germline ends. CDR1 is LGHNA and CDR2 is YSLEER in the germline V gene. The CDR3 spans 16 residues. CDR3 loop: CASSPSRGRKRDGYTF. CDR3 bases: TGCGCCAGCAGCCCATCTCGGGGTCGGAAAAGGGATGGCTACACCTTC.

The chain has TRBV24-1 and TRBJ2-7; D is unclear. The V and J ends lost 1 base and 6 bases respectively, with 9 bases between them. The CDR3 has 13 amino acids. In germline, CDR1 is KGHDR, CDR2 SFDVKD. The CDR3 DNA reads TGTGCCACCAGTGATTTTAAGAGAGGCGAGCAGTACTTC. This gives the protein CATSDFKRGEQYF.

The chain couples TRBV18 to TRBJ1-4; D ambiguous. V gave up 2 bases and J gave up 5 bases, with 15 bases separating them. This CDR3 region has 16 residues. Germline loops: CDR1 KGHSH, CDR2 LQKENI. In DNA form, the CDR3 reads TGTGCCAGCTCACCATTCGCGACAAACGTCAATGAAAAACTGTTTTTT. Its translation: CASSPFATNVNEKLFF.

This clonotype was seen many times. The genes are TRBV5-1 and TRBJ2-1; D may be TRBD2 (6 bases). The V gene's germline CDR1 is SGHRS and CDR2 YFSETQ. The V gene lost 1 base and the J gene lost 7 bases, with 12 bases spanning the gap. This CDR3 is 14 amino acids long. The CDR3 region is CASSLTGVWNEQFF. The CDR3 region has the DNA TGCGCCAGCAGCTTGACGGGAGTGTGGAATGAGCAGTTCTTC. Full variable domain (outside the CDR3, taken from reference TRBV5-1 and TRBJ2-1): KAGVTQTPRYLIKTRGQQVTLSCSPISGHRSVSWYQQTPGQGLQFLFEYFSETQRNKGNFPGRFSGRQFSNSRSEMNVSTLELGDSALYLCASSLTGVWNEQFFGPGTRLTVL.

This clonotype was recorded many times. The chain couples TRBV10-3 to TRBJ2-7; TRBD1 matches at 9 bases. Germline lookup yields CDR1 ENHRY and CDR2 SYGVKD. The CDR3 spans 16 residues. The CDR3 DNA sequence: TGTGCATCCCAGAACCCCGTGGACAGGGGTTGGGGCGAGCAGTACTTC. Translating gives CASQNPVDRGWGEQYF.

The chain uses TRBV7-9 and TRBJ1-2; TRBD1 matches 7 bases. The CDR3 extends over 14 amino acids. Germline CDR1 is SEHNR and CDR2 is FQNEAQ (reference sequence). Trimming at V came to 5 bases and at J to 4 bases, leaving 7 bases not matched to a gene. CDR3 nucleotides: TGTGCCAGCAGCCCCCGGGACAGTCCCTATGGCTACACCTTC. It yields the protein CASSPRDSPYGYTF.

This clonotype was seen a few times. The germline gene is not matched at one end of the junction; a read error may be the cause. The rearrangement joins TRBV29-1 to TRBJ2-1; 11 positions match TRBD2. Looked up from germline, CDR1 is SQVTM and CDR2 is ANQGSEA. The CDR3 extends over 17 amino acids. CDR3 loop: CSVEGIVVLAGGPYAVF. CDR3 sequence (DNA): TGCAGCGTTGAAGGGATAGTCGTTCTAGCGGGAGGCCCGTATGCGGTCTTC.

This clonotype was counted between two and nine times. The rearrangement joins TRBV7-6 to TRBJ2-5; the D is unclear. Germline CDR1 SGHVS, CDR2 FNYEAQ. The CDR3 runs 11 residues. The V end lost 6 bases, the J end lost 5 bases, and 7 bases lay between the germline ends. The CDR3 sequence: CASRLWETQYF. The CDR3 nucleotides read TGTGCCAGCAGACTGTGGGAGACCCAGTACTTC.

The gene calls are TRBV5-1 and TRBJ2-3; possibly TRBD1 or TRBD2 for D (5 bases each). The V end was cut by 4 bases, the J end by 3 bases, with 12 bases between. Per germline, CDR1 SGHRS and CDR2 YFSETQ. This CDR3 comprises 14 residues. The CDR3 sequence is CASSTRDVTDTQYF. CDR3 nucleotides: TGCGCCAGCAGCACCCGGGACGTGACAGATACGCAGTATTTT.

A few counts support this clonotype. The CDR3 region is CASSARDRPYGYTF. The DNA of the CDR3 is TGCGCCAGCAGCGCCCGGGACAGGCCTTATGGCTACACCTTC. This chain uses TRBV5-1 with TRBJ1-2, with TRBD1 matching 8 bases. The germline CDR1 and CDR2 sequences are SGHRS and YFSETQ. The length of the CDR3 is 14 residues. Losses at the gene ends were 4 bases for V and 5 bases for J; bases not matched to a gene: 7.

The chain has TRBV29-1 and TRBJ2-7; D tentatively reads TRBD1 or TRBD2 (5 bases each). V lost 6 bases, J lost 5 bases, and 17 bases lay in between. Germline loops: CDR1 SQVTM, CDR2 ANQGSEA. The CDR3 loop spans 13 amino acids. The CDR3 loop reads CSVRDHWTDEQYF. The CDR3 nucleotides are TGCAGCGTCCGGGACCATTGGACGGACGAGCAGTACTTC.

This clonotype occurred a few times. This chain uses TRBV18 with TRBJ2-5; D is tentatively TRBD1 or TRBD2 (5 bases each). This CDR3 region has 15 residues. Germline lookup yields CDR1 KGHSH and CDR2 LQKENI. The V end lost 6 bases, the J end lost 0 bases, and 14 bases lay between the germline ends. CDR3 nucleotides: TGTGCCAGCTCCCATAGAGGGGCAAACCAAGAGACCCAGTACTTC. Protein: CASSHRGANQETQYF.

The chain is built from TRBV6-5 and TRBJ1-4; TRBD1 might be the D (5 bases). This CDR3 is 14 amino acids long. The germline CDR1 and CDR2 sequences are MNHEY and SVGAGI. V was trimmed by 3 bases and J by 4 bases, leaving 9 bases between them. Here the CDR3 reads CASSYIGGNEKLFF. Here the CDR3 DNA reads TGTGCCAGCAGTTATATTGGGGGTAATGAAAAACTGTTTTTT.

This clonotype came up a few times. The chain has TRBV6-1 and TRBJ2-7; D not certain. The CDR3 covers 14 residues. In germline, CDR1 is MNHNS, CDR2 SASEGT. Trimming cost V 6 bases and J 2 bases, with 14 bases left between them. The CDR3 protein is CASRTRLGAYEQYF. The CDR3 DNA is TGTGCCAGCAGAACGCGTCTAGGCGCCTACGAGCAGTACTTC.

This clonotype was counted only a few times. V and J are TRBV6-1 and TRBJ2-2, with 8 bases lining up with TRBD2. The germline V gene has CDR1 MNHNS and CDR2 SASEGT. V lost 6 bases to trimming and J lost 6 bases; unmatched junction nucleotides: 15. This CDR3 comprises 17 residues. CDR3 sequence (DNA): TGTGCCAGCAGACCTTATTGGGGACTAGTTAACCCCGGGGAGCTGTTTTTT. Protein: CASRPYWGLVNPGELFF.

This chain connects TRBV19 to TRBJ2-3; possibly TRBD1 or TRBD2 for D (5 bases each). The germline V and J ends were trimmed by 3 bases and 4 bases, with 8 bases remaining between them. CDR3 length equals 13 residues. CDR1 is LNHDA and CDR2 is SQIVND in the germline V gene (reference sequence). CDR3 loop: CASSIPGPDTQYF. The CDR3 DNA sequence: TGTGCCAGTAGTATCCCGGGGCCAGATACGCAGTATTTT.

The chain carries TRBV12-5 and TRBJ2-7; tentatively, D is TRBD1 (6 bases). Germline CDR1 reads LGHNT; CDR2 reads FRNRAP. Trimming removed 8 bases from V and 2 bases from J, with 16 bases in between. The CDR3 totals 14 residues. CDR3 protein: CASIRTAATYEQYF. The DNA for the CDR3 is TGTGCTAGTATTAGGACAGCAGCTACCTACGAGCAGTACTTC.

The chain employs TRBV7-2 and TRBJ1-6; 8 bases are a match to TRBD1. Unmatched junction bases numbered 4, after V lost 5 bases and J lost 10 bases. This CDR3 spans 13 amino acids. CDR1 and CDR2 (germline): SGHTA, FQGNSA. The CDR3 coding sequence is TGTGCCAGCAGCAAGACAGGGGCATCACCCCTCCACTTT. Translated: CASSKTGASPLHF.